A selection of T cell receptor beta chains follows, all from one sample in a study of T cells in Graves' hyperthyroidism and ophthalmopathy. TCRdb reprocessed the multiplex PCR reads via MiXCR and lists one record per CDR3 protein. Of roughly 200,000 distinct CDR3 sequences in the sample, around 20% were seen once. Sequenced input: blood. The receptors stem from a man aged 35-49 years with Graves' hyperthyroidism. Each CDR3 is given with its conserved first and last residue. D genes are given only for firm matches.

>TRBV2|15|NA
CASRLRAAHNYGYTF
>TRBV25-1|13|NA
CASSRAGDYGYTF
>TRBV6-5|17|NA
CASSYPRDIFDSGEQFF
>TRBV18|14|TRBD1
CASSPGQGASPLHF
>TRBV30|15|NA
CAWSPGRISYNEQFF
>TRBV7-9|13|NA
CASSPGDPQPQHF
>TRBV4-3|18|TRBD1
CASSQAFPGGGFKNIQYF
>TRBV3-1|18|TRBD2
CASSQDIPLAGDFATQYF
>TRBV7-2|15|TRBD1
CASSQGARGGEKLFF
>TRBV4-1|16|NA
CASSQGVARAYNEQLF
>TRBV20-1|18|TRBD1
CSTWSDRGNYATNEKLFF
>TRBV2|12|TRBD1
CASSFIGQAAFF
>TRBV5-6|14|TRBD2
CASSLTAGPETQYF
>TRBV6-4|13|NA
CASSSYRNTEAFF
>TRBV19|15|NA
CATKNRAFSYNEQFF
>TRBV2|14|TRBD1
CASSWDRAGTEAFF
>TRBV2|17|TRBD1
CASSEGSGTGVKNIRYF
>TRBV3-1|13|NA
CASSPAASYEQYF
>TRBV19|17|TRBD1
CASSKTPGQQGNQPQHF
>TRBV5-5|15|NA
CASSFFFRGNTEAFF
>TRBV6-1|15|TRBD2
CASSPGLAGSNEQFF
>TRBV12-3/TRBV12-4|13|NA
CASRRSANTEAFF
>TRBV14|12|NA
CASDGGPYGYTF
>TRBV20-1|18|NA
CSARGMVGRTSGANVLTF
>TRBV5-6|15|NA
CASSFAGPYNSPLHF
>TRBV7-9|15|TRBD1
CASSLGDRTHTEAFF
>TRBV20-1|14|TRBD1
CSASVGTGENKQYF
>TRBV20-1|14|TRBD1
CSASRQGGSSPLHF
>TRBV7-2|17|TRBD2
CASSLTGAGGGWNTQYF
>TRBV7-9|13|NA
CASSWTGNQPQHF
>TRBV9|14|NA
CASSVLGNTDTQYF
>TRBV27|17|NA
CASSLPPGTGKTYEQYF
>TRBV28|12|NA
CASKSSYNEQFF
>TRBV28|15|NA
CASSSGGGSTGELFF
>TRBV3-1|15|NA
CASSHSSADTDTQYF
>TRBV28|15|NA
CASSSTVESNQPQHF
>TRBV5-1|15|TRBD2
CASSLEGRVPDTQYF
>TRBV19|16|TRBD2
CASSIIAGGPYNEQFF
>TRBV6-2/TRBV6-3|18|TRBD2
CASRSLLGGDPLYNEQFF
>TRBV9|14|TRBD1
CASSGKQGWEKLFF
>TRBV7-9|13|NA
CASSAQEGTEAFF
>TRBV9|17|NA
CASSAGRLGYYTGELFF
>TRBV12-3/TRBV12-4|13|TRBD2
CASTAGLHYEQYF
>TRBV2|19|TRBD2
CASSEDALGSGGAGETQYF
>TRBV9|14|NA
CASSAILGGGELFF
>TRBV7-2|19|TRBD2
CASSLGTSGGGGGTDTQYF
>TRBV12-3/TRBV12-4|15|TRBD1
CASSRQGATSYEQYF
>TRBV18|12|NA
CASSPLGDTQYF
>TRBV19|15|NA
CATGFGRSGANVLTF
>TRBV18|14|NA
CASSPPRDTGELFF
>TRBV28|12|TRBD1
CASTPGQGGYTF
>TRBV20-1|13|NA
CSAREGGNTEAFF
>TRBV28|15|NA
CASRRGLSGYNEQFF
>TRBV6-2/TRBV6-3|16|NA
CASSKRRGDTNTEAFF
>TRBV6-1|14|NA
CASIEGLNTDTQYF
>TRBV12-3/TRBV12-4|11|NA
CASTMGGELFF
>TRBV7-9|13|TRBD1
CASSLTGGRSYTF
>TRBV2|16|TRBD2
CASSAFGGGAGNEQFF
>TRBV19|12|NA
CASRQSGETQYF
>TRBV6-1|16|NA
CASSPTAGASTDTQYF